The TCR beta chain described here comes from a study of CD8 T cells in ankylosing spondylitis. CDR3 length equals 15 residues. Unmatched junction bases numbered 10, after V lost 7 bases and J lost 6 bases. The germline V gene encodes CDR1 MNHEY and CDR2 SMNVEV (reference sequence). By quantitative 5'-RACE with molecular barcodes, the TCR beta libraries were made. TCRdb itself ran the 5' RACE reads through MiXCR, one entry per CDR3 protein. The sample records about 250,000 distinct CDR3 sequences, about 30% being singletons. The study's findings and limits: A motif in TCR beta, a set of eight highly homologous variants, appeared characteristic of ankylosing spondylitis blood.

Turning to this clonotype: The antigen is unknown.

The V gene is TRBV27, the J gene TRBJ2-3; 10 nucleotides agree with TRBD1. Sequenced: blood, either unsorted or a sorted T cell fraction (not recorded which). The clonotype was recovered from a male donor with ankylosing spondylitis or in good health (not recorded which). The CDR3 DNA is TGTGCCAGCACCCTTAGGGGACAGGGGTTGGATACGCAGTATTTT. Translation: CASTLRGQGLDTQYF.